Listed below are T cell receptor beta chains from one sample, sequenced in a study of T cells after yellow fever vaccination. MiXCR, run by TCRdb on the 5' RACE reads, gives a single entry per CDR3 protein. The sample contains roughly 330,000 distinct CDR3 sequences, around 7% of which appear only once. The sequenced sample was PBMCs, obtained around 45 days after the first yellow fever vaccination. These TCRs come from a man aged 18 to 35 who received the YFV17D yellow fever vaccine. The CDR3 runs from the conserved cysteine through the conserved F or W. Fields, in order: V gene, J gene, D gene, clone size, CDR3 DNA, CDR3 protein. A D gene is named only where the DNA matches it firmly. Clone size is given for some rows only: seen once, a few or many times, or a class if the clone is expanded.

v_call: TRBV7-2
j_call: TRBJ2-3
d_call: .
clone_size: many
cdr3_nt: TGTGCCAGCAGCTTACTCCAAAGCACAGATACGCAGTATTTT
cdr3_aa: CASSLLQSTDTQYF

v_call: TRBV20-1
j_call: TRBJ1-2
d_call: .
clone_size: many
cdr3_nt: TGCAGTGCTAGAAAAGGGGAAAACTATGGCTACACCTTC
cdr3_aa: CSARKGENYGYTF

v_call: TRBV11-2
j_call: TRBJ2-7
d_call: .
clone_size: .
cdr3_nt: TGTGCCAGCAGCTTAGTCCACGAGCAGTACTTC
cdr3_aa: CASSLVHEQYF

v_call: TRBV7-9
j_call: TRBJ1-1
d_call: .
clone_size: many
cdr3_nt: TGTGCCAGCAGCTTCCGTAAAAACACTGAAGCTTTCTTT
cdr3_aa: CASSFRKNTEAFF

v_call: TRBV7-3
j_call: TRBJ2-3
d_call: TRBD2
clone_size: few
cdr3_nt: TGTGCCAGCAGCCTAGATAGCGGGGGATCGGCAGATACGCAGTATTTT
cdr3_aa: CASSLDSGGSADTQYF

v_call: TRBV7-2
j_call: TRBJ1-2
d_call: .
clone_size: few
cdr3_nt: TGTGCCAGCAGCCTCGGGGGGGCACCCAGCTATGGCTACACCTTC
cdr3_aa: CASSLGGAPSYGYTF

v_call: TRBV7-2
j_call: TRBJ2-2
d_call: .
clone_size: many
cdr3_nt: TGTGCCAGCAGCTTAGTTATGTTGACCGGGGAGCTGTTTTTT
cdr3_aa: CASSLVMLTGELFF

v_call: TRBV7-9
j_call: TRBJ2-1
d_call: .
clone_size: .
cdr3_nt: TGTGCCAGCAGCTTAGTAGAAAAAGATAATGAGCAGTTCTTC
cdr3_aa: CASSLVEKDNEQFF

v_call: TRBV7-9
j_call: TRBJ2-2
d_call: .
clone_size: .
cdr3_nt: TGTGCCAGCACCTCGGCGATGGGCAGGGGCACCGGGGAGCTGTTTTTT
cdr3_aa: CASTSAMGRGTGELFF

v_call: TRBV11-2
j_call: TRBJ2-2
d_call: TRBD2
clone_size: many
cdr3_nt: TGTGCCAGCAGCCCGCGGCGGGGGACCACCACACCGAACACCGGGGAGCTGTTTTTT
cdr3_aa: CASSPRRGTTTPNTGELFF

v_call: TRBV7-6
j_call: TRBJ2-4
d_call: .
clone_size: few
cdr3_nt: TGTGCCAGCAGCTTAGGAGGACATCAGGGGGGGGCCAAAAACATTCAGTACTTC
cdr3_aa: CASSLGGHQGGAKNIQYF

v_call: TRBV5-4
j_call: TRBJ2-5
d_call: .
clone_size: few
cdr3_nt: TGTGCCAGCAGCGGAAATTGGGGAGGGGGACACCAGTACTTC
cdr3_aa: CASSGNWGGGHQYF

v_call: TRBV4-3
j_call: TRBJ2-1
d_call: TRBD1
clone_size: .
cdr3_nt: TGCGCCAGCAGCCAAGAGGACAGGACTTTATACAATGAGCAGTTCTTC
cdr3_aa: CASSQEDRTLYNEQFF

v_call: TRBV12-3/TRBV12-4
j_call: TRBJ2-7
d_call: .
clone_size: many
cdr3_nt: TGTGCCAGCAGTTTTAGTAGGTCAAACTCCTACGAGCAGTACTTC
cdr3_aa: CASSFSRSNSYEQYF

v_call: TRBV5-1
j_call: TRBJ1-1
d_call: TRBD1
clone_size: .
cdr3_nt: TGCGCCAGCAGCGCGACAGGGGCAAGGGACACTGAAGCTTTCTTT
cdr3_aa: CASSATGARDTEAFF

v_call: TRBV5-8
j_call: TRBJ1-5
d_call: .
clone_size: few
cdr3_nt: TGTGCCAGCAGCCCCCGTTCGTCCCAGCATTTT
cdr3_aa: CASSPRSSQHF

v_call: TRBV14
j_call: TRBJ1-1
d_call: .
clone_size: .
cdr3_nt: TGTGCCAGCAGCCAAGTTCAAGAGAACACTGAAGCTTTCTTT
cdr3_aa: CASSQVQENTEAFF

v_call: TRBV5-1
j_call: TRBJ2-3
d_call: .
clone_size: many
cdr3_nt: TGCGCCAGCAGCTTGGTGGCGGCACCTTCAGATACGCAGTATTTT
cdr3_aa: CASSLVAAPSDTQYF

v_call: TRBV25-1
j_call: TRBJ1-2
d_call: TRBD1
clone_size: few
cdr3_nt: TGTGCCAGCCTACTAACCCCGGGACAGGGGTCCGGTGGCTACACCTTC
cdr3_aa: CASLLTPGQGSGGYTF

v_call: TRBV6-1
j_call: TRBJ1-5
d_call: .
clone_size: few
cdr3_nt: TGTGCCAGCAGCCTCTCCCTAGGGAATCAGCCCCAGCATTTT
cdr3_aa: CASSLSLGNQPQHF

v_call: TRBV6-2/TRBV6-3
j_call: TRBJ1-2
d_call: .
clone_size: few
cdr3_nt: TGTGCCAGCGTGGACCTCGGTGGCTACACCTTC
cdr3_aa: CASVDLGGYTF

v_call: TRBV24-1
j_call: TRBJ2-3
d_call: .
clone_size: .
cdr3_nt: TGTGCCACCAGTGCCCCCCTGGGAGATACGCAGTATTTT
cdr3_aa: CATSAPLGDTQYF

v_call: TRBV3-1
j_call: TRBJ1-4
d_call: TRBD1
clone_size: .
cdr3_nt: TGTGCCAGCAGCCAAGATTTCGGCAGGGGGAAAACTAATGAAAAACTGTTTTTT
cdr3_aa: CASSQDFGRGKTNEKLFF

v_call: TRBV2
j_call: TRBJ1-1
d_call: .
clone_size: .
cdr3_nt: TGTGCCAGCAGAGAGGCGACAGTGAACACTGAAGCTTTCTTT
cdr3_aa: CASREATVNTEAFF

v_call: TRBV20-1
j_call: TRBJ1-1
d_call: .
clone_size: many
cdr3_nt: TGCAGTGCTAAAACAGGGTTCGGAGCTTTCTTT
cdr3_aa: CSAKTGFGAFF

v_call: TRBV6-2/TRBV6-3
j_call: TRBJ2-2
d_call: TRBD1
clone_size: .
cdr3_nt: TGTGCCAGCAGAGGACAGGGGTGGAGCGGGGAGCTGTTTTTT
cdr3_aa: CASRGQGWSGELFF

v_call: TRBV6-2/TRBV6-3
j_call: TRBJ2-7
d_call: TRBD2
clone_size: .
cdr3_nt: TGTGCCAGCAGCCCCTCAGGGGCTAGCGGGTACCACGAGCAGTACTTC
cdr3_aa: CASSPSGASGYHEQYF

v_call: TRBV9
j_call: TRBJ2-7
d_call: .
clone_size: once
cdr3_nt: TGTGCCAGCAGCGTAGGAGGGAGACTCTCCTACGAGCAGTACTTC
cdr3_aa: CASSVGGRLSYEQYF

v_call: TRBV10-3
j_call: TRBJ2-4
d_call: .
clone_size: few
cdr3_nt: TGTGCCACCAGGGGTCCCAAAAACATTCAGTACTTC
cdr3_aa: CATRGPKNIQYF

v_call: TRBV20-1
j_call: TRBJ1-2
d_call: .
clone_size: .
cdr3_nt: TGCAGTGCTAGAGATTTTTCCTTTGGCTACACCTTC
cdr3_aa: CSARDFSFGYTF

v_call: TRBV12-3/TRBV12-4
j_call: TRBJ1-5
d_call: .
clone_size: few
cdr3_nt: TGTGCCAGCAGTCTAGGGGGACAATATAGCAATCAGCCCCAGCATTTT
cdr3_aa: CASSLGGQYSNQPQHF

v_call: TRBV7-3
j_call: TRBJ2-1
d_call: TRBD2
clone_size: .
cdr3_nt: TGTGCCATCAGTTTTCCCTCCCTGGGCGGGAGCTCCTACAATGAGCAGTTCTTC
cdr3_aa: CAISFPSLGGSSYNEQFF

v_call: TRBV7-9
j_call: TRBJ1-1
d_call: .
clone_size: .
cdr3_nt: TGTGCCAGCAGCTTAGGTAACCGGGACCCGACTGAAGCTTTCTTT
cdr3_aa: CASSLGNRDPTEAFF

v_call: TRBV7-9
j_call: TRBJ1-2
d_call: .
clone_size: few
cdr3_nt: TGTGCCAGCAGCTTAGAGGGGGGAAGCTATGGCTACACCTTC
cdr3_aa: CASSLEGGSYGYTF

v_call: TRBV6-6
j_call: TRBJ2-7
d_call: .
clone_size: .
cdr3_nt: TGTGCCAGCAGTTACTCACAGGGCCCCGAGCAGTACTTC
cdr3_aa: CASSYSQGPEQYF

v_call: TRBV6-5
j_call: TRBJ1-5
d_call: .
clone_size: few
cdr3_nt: TGTGCCAGCAGTTACTCGAATAAGGGGGATCAGCCCCAGCATTTT
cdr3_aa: CASSYSNKGDQPQHF

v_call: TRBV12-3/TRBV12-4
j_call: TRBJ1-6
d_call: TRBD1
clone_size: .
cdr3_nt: TGTGCCAGCAGGGAAGGACAGGCTATTAATTCACCCCTCCACTTT
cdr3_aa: CASREGQAINSPLHF

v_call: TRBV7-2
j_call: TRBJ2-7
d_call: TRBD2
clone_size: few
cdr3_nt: TGTGCCAGCAGCTCCACCGGACTAGCGGGGGGGCAGTACGAGCAGTACTTC
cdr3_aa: CASSSTGLAGGQYEQYF

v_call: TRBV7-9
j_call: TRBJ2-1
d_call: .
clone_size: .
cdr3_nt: TGTGCCAGCAGCTCAAGGGGGGGGGCGCACAATGAGCAGTTCTTC
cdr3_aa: CASSSRGGAHNEQFF

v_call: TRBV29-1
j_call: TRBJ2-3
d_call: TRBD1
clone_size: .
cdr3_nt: TGCAGCGCAACTCGACAGGGGAGCACAGATACGCAGTATTTT
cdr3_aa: CSATRQGSTDTQYF

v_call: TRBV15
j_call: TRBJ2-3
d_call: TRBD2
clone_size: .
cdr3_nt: TGTGCCACCAGCAGAGACTTCACTCAGCGGGGGGCCTCCTGGGATACGCAGTATTTT
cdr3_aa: CATSRDFTQRGASWDTQYF

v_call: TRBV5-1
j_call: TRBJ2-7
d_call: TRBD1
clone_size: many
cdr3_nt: TGCGCCAGCAGCTTGATGGGACAGGGCGCGAACGAGCAGTACTTC
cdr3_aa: CASSLMGQGANEQYF

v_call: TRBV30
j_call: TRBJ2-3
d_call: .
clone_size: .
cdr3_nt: TGTGCCTGGAGTTCAGGAGCTACGCAGTATTTT
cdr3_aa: CAWSSGATQYF

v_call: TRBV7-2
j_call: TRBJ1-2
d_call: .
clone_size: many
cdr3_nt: TGTGCCAGCAGCCCGTACAGGGCGGGTGGCTACACCTTC
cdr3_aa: CASSPYRAGGYTF

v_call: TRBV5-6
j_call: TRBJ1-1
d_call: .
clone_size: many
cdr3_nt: TGTGCCAGCACCCGGTCTTTCGGGGGAGGTGAAGCTTTCTTT
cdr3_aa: CASTRSFGGGEAFF

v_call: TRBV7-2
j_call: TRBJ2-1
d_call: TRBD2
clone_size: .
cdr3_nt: TGTGCCAGCAGCCGACAGCTAGCGGGGGACAATGAGCAGTTCTTC
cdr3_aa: CASSRQLAGDNEQFF

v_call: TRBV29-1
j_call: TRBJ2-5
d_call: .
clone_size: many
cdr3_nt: TGCAGCGTTGAATTGAAGACCCAGTACTTC
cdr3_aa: CSVELKTQYF

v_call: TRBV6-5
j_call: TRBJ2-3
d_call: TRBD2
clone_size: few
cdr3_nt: TGTGCCAGCACTCGGGGGGGTACGCAGTATTTT
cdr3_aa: CASTRGGTQYF